This TCR beta chain was identified in a study of spatial heterogeneity in lung cancer. The overall study: Raw reads contained each unique TCR and UMI combination more than ten times on average.

Per germline, CDR1 PRHDT and CDR2 FYEKMQ (reference sequence). Trimming cost V 3 bases and J 0 bases, with 11 bases left between them. CDR3 length: 16 residues. Documented time point: sample taken at primary tumor resection. Around 68 TRACERx patients with early, untreated non-small cell lung cancer donated samples. Sample share makes this clonotype medium-sized. TCRdb redid the calling of the 5' RACE reads with MiXCR, one entry per CDR3 protein. Of approximately 3,000 distinct CDR3 sequences listed, approximately 2.8% were seen once; the top ten hold 20% to 25%. The chain recombines TRBV13 with TRBJ1-4; D call uncertain. The sequence was obtained from a male donor with early-stage non-small cell lung cancer. The sequencing here drew on normal lung tissue next to the tumor, taken at surgery. CDR3 DNA sequence: TGTGCCAGCAGCTTCGGGTCGCTTACAACTAATGAAAAACTGTTTTTT. The encoded protein is CASSFGSLTTNEKLFF.